This T cell receptor beta chain is from a study of blood T cell repertoires in COVID-19. Remarks on this clone: This may arise from a read error, as a much more abundant clone is one base away.

Per the study methods: Quantification of nucleated cells was approximated via reference gene primer amplification. Libraries were prepared by immunoSEQ multiplex PCR; TCRdb keeps only in-frame clonotypes and omits some of them. V and J calls and clone size follow that table, whereas D and trimming were derived from the DNA. The data show around 60,000 clones, with roughly 79% seen just once and about 29% held by the top ten. Trimming removed 2 bases from V and 0 bases from J, with 9 bases in between. Germline CDR1 LNHDA, CDR2 SQIVND (reference sequence). The CDR3 is made up of 15 amino acids. The specimen sequenced was peripheral blood. The V and J genes are TRBV19 and TRBJ2-3; tentatively, D is TRBD2 (6 bases). The sequence derives from a human donor in a cohort sampled during active COVID-19. The CDR3 sequence: CASSITGGSTDTQYF. Written as DNA, the CDR3 is TGTGCCAGTAGTATAACCGGGGGAAGCACAGATACGCAGTATTTT.